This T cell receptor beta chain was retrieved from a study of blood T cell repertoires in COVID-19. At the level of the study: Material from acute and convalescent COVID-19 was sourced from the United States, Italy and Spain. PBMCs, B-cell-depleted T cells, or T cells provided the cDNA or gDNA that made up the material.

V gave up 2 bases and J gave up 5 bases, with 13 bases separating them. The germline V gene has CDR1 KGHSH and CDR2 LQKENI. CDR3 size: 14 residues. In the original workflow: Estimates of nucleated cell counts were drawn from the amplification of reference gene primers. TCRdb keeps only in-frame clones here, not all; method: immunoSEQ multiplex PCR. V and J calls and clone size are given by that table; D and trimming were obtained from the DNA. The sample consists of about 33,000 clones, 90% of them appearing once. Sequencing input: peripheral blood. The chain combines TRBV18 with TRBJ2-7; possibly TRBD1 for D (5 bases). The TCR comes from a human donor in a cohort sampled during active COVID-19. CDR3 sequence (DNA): TGTGCCAGCTCACCAGTTCCAGGGAAGCACGAGCAGTACTTC. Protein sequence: CASSPVPGKHEQYF.